The T cell receptor (beta chain) described here comes from a study of PD-1 blockade in classical Hodgkin lymphoma (dated by TCRdb to 2019 to 2021). The study in broad terms: Nivolumab dosing was 3 mg/kg intravenously every 2 weeks, continuing until either disease progression or unacceptable toxicity. A peripheral blood immune signature of response to PD-1 blockade in classical Hodgkin lymphoma was defined using TCR beta sequencing and CyTOF.

V loses 0 bases, J loses 4 bases, and the germline ends lie 18 bases apart. The CDR3 spans 17 residues, from the cysteine through the phenylalanine. Only the CDR3 portion is preserved as DNA: 51 bases, with reading frame beginning at the first base. Reading the germline V gene (reference sequence) gives CDR1 LNHDA and CDR2 SQIVND. This specimen's time point label, per the study, means: cycle 2 day 1 (C2D1) of nivolumab. Every trial patient had relapsed following autologous stem cell transplantation, and prior brentuximab vedotin exposure was what differed among cohorts A, B and C. The trial cohort included 45 to 65 patients with relapsed/refractory classical Hodgkin lymphoma, and each patient had a best overall response of complete response, partial response or progressive disease. In the multi-cohort phase II CheckMate 205 trial, trial patients received single-agent nivolumab. Best overall response was determined by an independent review committee according to the 2007 International Working Group response criteria. Trial PBMCs were collected immediately before nivolumab initiation (C1D1) and during therapy at cycle 2 day 1 and cycle 4 day 1. Peripheral blood was collected in 8 mL Vacutainer Cell Preparation Tubes, from which PBMCs were isolated by centrifugation and then cryopreserved.

In this sample, this clone turned up once. Its cognate antigen has yet to be identified. Base-call qualities are not available, and no considerably larger clone is one nucleotide away. Study-wide conclusions, independent of this receptor: Baseline TCR diversity was reported as lower in newly diagnosed patients than in healthy donors, and lower still in relapsed/refractory patients. The study covered only a single clinical trial cohort, and the causes of the repertoire differences, possibly disease activity or prior therapy, were still not defined. Lower diversity was observed in patients in whom nivolumab was started less than 1 year after ASCT, and these patients were excluded from later analyses so that confounding by immune reconstitution would be avoided. A significant rise by C4D1 was seen in CD4+ but not CD8+ TCR diversity (p=0.0027 vs p=0.16), with the rise being most apparent in complete responders (p=0.02). Among trial patients, those achieving complete response had baseline diversity similar to that of newly diagnosed patients, while diversity was significantly lower in partial responders and progressors.

The Qiagen DNeasy kit was used to extract genomic DNA from unsorted PBMCs and from the negatively selected CD4+ and CD8+ fractions. TCR beta CDR3 regions were subjected to amplification by immunoSEQ multiplex PCR with primers that anneal to V and J segments. A synthetic immune receptor repertoire was used to minimize amplification bias, and any remaining bias was removed computationally after sequencing. The original pipeline was this. Repertoire diversity was quantified as the Shannon entropy index using custom Python scripts. The unsorted, CD4+ and CD8+ repertoires were each analyzed separately, with the exception of combined analyses, where CD4+ and CD8+ sequences were merged in silico. Clonal expansion was defined as a frequency increase of at least 2-fold after treatment compared with C1D1, and clones undetected at baseline were assigned a pseudocount of 0.5. Singleton clones were defined as clones with 0 or 1 copy at C1D1, and non-singleton clones were defined as clones with 2 or more copies. Clones expanded in unsorted samples were annotated as CD4+, CD8+ or unknown by matching protein sequences in sorted samples from the same patient. Wilcoxon tests on paired samples were used to test changes in diversity from C1D1 to C4D1. TCRdb holds this immuneACCESS table with in-frame rearrangements only. Some clones are missing; in checked studies, unresolved V genes explain under half, and the rest has no known cause. The DNA gave D and trimming, while V, J and clone size come from that table. This sample holds 100,000 or so clones; about 89% were observed only once. Jointly, the top ten make up about 6.1% of the sample.

This sequence originates from a human donor with classical Hodgkin lymphoma. The starting material was peripheral blood mononuclear cells (PBMCs), obtained before the second cycle of nivolumab. The chain employs TRBV19 and TRBJ1-1, with a weak D call of TRBD1 (5 bases match). Read as DNA, the sequence is TGTGCCAGTAGTATAGATCGAACAGGTTATTCGAGCACTGAAGCTTTCTTT. Its protein product is CASSIDRTGYSSTEAFF.